A selection of T cell receptor beta chains follows, all from one sample in a study of T-cell reconstitution after alpha-beta-depleted transplantation in children. TCRdb passed the PCR reads through MiXCR, listing each CDR3 protein once. The table lists hundreds of thousands of distinct CDR3 sequences, approximately 12% of them singletons. The sequences come from PBMCs, mostly from graft donor cells, collected 360 days after TCRalphabeta/CD19-depleted stem cell transplant. The source of these receptors is a male patient between 10 and 17 years old who had a stem cell transplant for acute myeloid leukemia, so the T cells may come from the graft donor. The CDR3 runs from the conserved cysteine through the conserved F or W. D genes are given only for firm matches. Where a row states a size, it is once, few, many or the class of an expanded clone; other rows omit it.

v_gene	d_gene	abundance	len	j_gene	CDR3aa	CDR3nt
TRBV7-2	TRBD1	few	15	TRBJ1-5	CASSLQGGPYQPQHF	TGTGCCAGCAGCTTACAAGGGGGCCCCTATCAGCCCCAGCATTTT
TRBV3-1	TRBD1	-	16	TRBJ2-7	CASTSQRGTGGNEQYF	TGTGCCAGCACCTCCCAACGGGGGACAGGGGGGAACGAGCAGTACTTC
TRBV25-1	TRBD1	few	15	TRBJ2-2	CASSEDRGRTGELFF	TGTGCCAGCAGTGAAGACAGGGGGCGAACCGGGGAGCTGTTTTTT
TRBV4-2	-	-	15	TRBJ1-1	CASSPPRRILTEAFF	TGTGCCAGCAGCCCCCCGCGACGGATCCTCACTGAAGCTTTCTTT
TRBV6-1	-	-	14	TRBJ2-5	CASRVEGWQETQYF	TGTGCCAGCCGGGTGGAGGGATGGCAAGAGACCCAGTACTTC
TRBV6-6	TRBD2	-	13	TRBJ2-7	CASVPSGTYEQYF	TGTGCCAGCGTCCCTAGCGGGACCTACGAGCAGTACTTC
TRBV4-3	TRBD2	few	16	TRBJ2-7	CASSQVGTSGTYEQYF	TGCGCCAGCAGCCAGGTAGGGACTAGCGGGACCTACGAGCAGTACTTC
TRBV27	-	few	15	TRBJ1-5	CASSPTRVGNQPQHF	TGTGCCAGCAGTCCAACCAGGGTAGGCAATCAGCCCCAGCATTTT
TRBV6-5	-	once	14	TRBJ2-3	CASSYMRGTDTQYF	TGTGCCAGCAGTTATATGAGGGGCACAGATACGCAGTATTTT
TRBV24-1	-	-	13	TRBJ2-3	CATTDGGTDTQYF	TGTGCCACCACCGATGGTGGCACAGATACGCAGTATTTT
TRBV12-3/TRBV12-4	-	-	15	TRBJ2-2	CASSHGTVNTGELFF	TGTGCCAGCAGTCACGGGACGGTGAACACCGGGGAGCTGTTTTTT
TRBV7-2	-	many	15	TRBJ2-7	CASTPGEWAKREQYF	TGTGCCAGCACCCCAGGCGAGTGGGCGAAGAGAGAGCAGTACTTC
TRBV4-2	-	-	18	TRBJ1-4	CASSQDPTARGTYEKLFF	TGTGCCAGCAGCCAAGATCCCACGGCGAGGGGGACCTATGAAAAACTGTTTTTT
TRBV18	-	-	15	TRBJ2-5	CASSPNRAGLETQYF	TGTGCCAGCTCACCAAATAGAGCAGGGCTGGAGACCCAGTACTTC
TRBV3-1	TRBD2	-	19	TRBJ2-3	CASSGEREGLRILSDTQYF	TGTGCCAGCAGCGGAGAGCGGGAGGGCCTTAGAATCCTGTCTGATACGCAGTATTTT
TRBV28	-	many	14	TRBJ2-7	CASSPGTLDYEQYF	TGTGCCAGCAGCCCCGGGACTCTCGACTACGAGCAGTACTTC
TRBV12-3/TRBV12-4	-	few	15	TRBJ2-3	CASSPWRADTDTQYF	TGTGCCAGCAGCCCGTGGAGGGCCGACACAGATACGCAGTATTTT
TRBV20-1	TRBD1	many	15	TRBJ1-2	CSAWTGANANYGYTF	TGCAGTGCTTGGACAGGGGCGAACGCTAACTATGGCTACACCTTC
TRBV28	-	-	15	TRBJ1-2	CASSFPRTTDYGYTF	TGTGCCAGCAGTTTCCCTCGTACGACGGATTATGGCTACACCTTC
TRBV6-5	TRBD2	-	17	TRBJ2-3	CASSIPLAGGPRGTQYF	TGTGCCAGCAGTATACCACTAGCGGGAGGGCCAAGGGGAACGCAGTATTTT
TRBV7-9	TRBD2	-	16	TRBJ2-5	CASSLGLAGVAETQYF	TGTGCCAGCAGCTTGGGACTAGCGGGAGTGGCGGAGACCCAGTACTTC
TRBV20-1	-	once	15	TRBJ1-5	CSARDPGYSNQPQHF	TGCAGTGCTAGAGATCCGGGCTATAGCAATCAGCCCCAGCATTTT
TRBV28	-	once	15	TRBJ1-2	CASSSGLPHGYGYTF	TGTGCCAGCAGCTCGGGACTCCCGCACGGCTATGGCTACACCTTC
TRBV29-1	-	-	9	TRBJ1-2	CSVGPGYTF	TGCAGCGTTGGTCCTGGCTACACCTTC
TRBV15	-	few	16	TRBJ2-1	CATSSLLEYLNNEQFF	TGTGCCACCAGCAGTCTTCTGGAATACTTGAACAATGAGCAGTTCTTC
TRBV20-1	TRBD2	few	15	TRBJ2-3	CSARRLAGSTDTQYF	TGCAGTGCTAGAAGACTAGCGGGGAGCACAGATACGCAGTATTTT
TRBV5-1	TRBD2	many	17	TRBJ2-1	CASSFWLAGVGRNEQFF	TGCGCCAGCAGCTTTTGGCTAGCGGGAGTGGGGCGCAATGAGCAGTTCTTC
TRBV7-9	TRBD1	-	16	TRBJ2-7	CASSSYPHGTAYEQYF	TGTGCCAGCAGCTCATATCCCCACGGGACAGCTTACGAGCAGTACTTC
TRBV28	-	-	13	TRBJ1-2	CASRTPRQYGYTF	TGTGCCAGCAGGACCCCCCGACAGTATGGCTACACCTTC
TRBV7-8	-	-	14	TRBJ2-7	CASSLVGNTYEQYF	TGTGCCAGCAGCTTAGTGGGCAACACCTACGAGCAGTACTTC
TRBV7-3	-	few	13	TRBJ2-1	CASSAERFYEQFF	TGTGCCAGCAGCGCGGAGCGGTTCTATGAGCAGTTCTTC